This T cell receptor (beta chain) emerged from a study of response to subunit inactivated influenza vaccine. Overall study results and limits: Few additional T cells are recruited per seasonal influenza vaccination, authors suggested.

This CDR3 has 12 residues. The germline V gene has CDR1 LGHNA and CDR2 YNFKEQ. About this clonotype: Its antigen is still unknown. The junction departs from the called germline gene at one end, perhaps through a read error.

MiXCR was run by TCRdb on the RT-PCR reads, yielding one entry per CDR3 protein. The profile shows roughly 790,000 distinct CDR3 sequences, about 20% of them singletons. The TCR originated in a middle-aged man who received an inactivated influenza vaccine. The starting material was PBMCs from blood, obtained about 5 days after vaccination. The J gene is TRBJ1-3, the V gene TRBV4-2; D is unclear. Written as DNA, the CDR3 is TGTGCCAGCAGCCAAGGAGACCAGCGGGTGGGTTTT. Its translation is CASSQGDQRVGF.